Listed here is a single TCR beta chain. The target antigen is unknown. Noted time point: patch test 1, 2 weeks after DPC sensitization. The sample's treatment: therapeutic diphenylcyclopropenone sensitization with weekly scalp DPC. Trimming removed 5 bases from V and 0 bases from J, with 16 bases in between. The CDR3 extends over 16 amino acids. CDR1 is SGHNT, CDR2 YYREEE, per germline (reference sequence). During construction of the library, unique molecular identifiers were attached to individual cDNA molecules for quantitative, reproducible TCR counting. One entry per CDR3 protein, called by TCRdb with MiXCR from the RACE reads. The data contain roughly 200,000 distinct CDR3 sequences, about a fifth of them singletons. This record comes from a study of human T cells and chemical hapten exposure. Study-level results: Compared to controls, expanded TCRs made significantly more large clusters of similar CDR3s. All donors were alopecia patients, so their immunity may differ from that of healthy people.

This TCR was sampled from a woman aged 45-60 years with alopecia areata. Some clones in this sample may be carry-over from other donors' samples. Specimen: whole blood, collected in connection with sensitization to the hapten diphenylcyclopropenone (DPC). The chain combines TRBV5-4 with TRBJ2-3, with a weak D call TRBD2 (6 bases). CDR3 residues: CASRMASVPSTDTQYF. Written as DNA, the CDR3 is TGTGCCAGCAGGATGGCTAGCGTTCCTAGCACAGATACGCAGTATTTT.